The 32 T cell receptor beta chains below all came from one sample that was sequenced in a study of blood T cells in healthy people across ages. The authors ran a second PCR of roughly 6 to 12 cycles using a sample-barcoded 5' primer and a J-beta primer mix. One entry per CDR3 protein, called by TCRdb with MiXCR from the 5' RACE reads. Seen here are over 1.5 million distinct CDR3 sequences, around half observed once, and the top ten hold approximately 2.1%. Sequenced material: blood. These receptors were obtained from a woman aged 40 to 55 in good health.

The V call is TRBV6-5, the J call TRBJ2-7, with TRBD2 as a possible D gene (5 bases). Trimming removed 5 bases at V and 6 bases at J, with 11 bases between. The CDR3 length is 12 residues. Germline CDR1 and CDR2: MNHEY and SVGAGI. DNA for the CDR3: TGTGCCAGCAGTACCTCTCGGGGCGAGCAGTACTTC. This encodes CASSTSRGEQYF.

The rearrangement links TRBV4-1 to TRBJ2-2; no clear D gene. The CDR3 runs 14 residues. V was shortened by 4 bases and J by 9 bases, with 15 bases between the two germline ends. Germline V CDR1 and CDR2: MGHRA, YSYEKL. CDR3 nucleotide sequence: TGCGCCAGCAGCCGCCTCCCTTTGGAAAGGGAGCTGTTTTTT. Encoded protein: CASSRLPLERELFF.

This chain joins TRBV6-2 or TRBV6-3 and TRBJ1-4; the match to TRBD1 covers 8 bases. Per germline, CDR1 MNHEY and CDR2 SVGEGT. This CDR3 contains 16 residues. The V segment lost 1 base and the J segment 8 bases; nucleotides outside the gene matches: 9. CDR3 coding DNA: TGTGCCAGCAGTTACTTCCGGACAGGGCGAGGCGAAAAACTGTTTTTT. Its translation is CASSYFRTGRGEKLFF.

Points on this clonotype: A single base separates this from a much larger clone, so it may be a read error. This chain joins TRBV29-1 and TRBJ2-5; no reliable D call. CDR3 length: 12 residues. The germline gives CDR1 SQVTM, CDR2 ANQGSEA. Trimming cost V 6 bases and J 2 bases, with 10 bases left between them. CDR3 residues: CSVDPRQETQYF. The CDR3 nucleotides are TGCAGCGTAGACCCACGGCAAGAGACCCAGTACTTC.

CDR3 residues: CASSQNQETQYF. CDR3 in DNA: TGTGCCAGCAGCCAGAACCAAGAGACCCAGTACTTC. The V call is TRBV3-1, the J call TRBJ2-5; D is unresolved. In germline, CDR1 is LGHDT, CDR2 YNNKEL (reference sequence). The ends were cut back, 3 bases at V and 0 bases at J, with 2 bases in the middle. The CDR3 runs to 12 residues.

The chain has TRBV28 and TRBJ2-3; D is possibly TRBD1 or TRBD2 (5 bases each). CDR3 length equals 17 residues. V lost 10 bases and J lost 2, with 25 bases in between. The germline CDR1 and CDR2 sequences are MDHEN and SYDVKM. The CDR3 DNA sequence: TGTGCCACCTCCTTTGCTTGGGGGACGACAGACACAGATACGCAGTATTTT. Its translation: CATSFAWGTTDTDTQYF.

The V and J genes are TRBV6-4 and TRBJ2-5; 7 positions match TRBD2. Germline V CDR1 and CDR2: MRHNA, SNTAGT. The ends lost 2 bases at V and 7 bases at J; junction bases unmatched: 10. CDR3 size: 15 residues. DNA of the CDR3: TGTGCCAGCAGTGACCTAGCGGCACCTGGTCGGACCCAGTACTTC. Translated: CASSDLAAPGRTQYF.

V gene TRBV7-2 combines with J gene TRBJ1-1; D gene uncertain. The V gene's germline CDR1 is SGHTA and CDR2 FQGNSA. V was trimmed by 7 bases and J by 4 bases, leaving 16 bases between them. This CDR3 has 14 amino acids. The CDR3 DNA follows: TGTGCCAGCAAACTCCGGGCCTCACTCACTGAAGCTTTCTTT. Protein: CASKLRASLTEAFF.

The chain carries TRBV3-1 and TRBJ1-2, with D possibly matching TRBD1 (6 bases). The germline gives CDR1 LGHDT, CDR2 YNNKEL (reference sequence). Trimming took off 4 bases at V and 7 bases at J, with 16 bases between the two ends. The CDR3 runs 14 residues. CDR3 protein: CASSLRTASGGYTF. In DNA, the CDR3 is TGTGCCAGCAGCCTCCGGACAGCCAGTGGTGGCTACACCTTC.

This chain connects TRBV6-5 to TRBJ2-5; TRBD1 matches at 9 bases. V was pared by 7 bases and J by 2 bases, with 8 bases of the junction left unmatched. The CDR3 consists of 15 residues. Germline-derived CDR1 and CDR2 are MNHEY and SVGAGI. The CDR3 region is CASNSQGAGQETQYF. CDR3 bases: TGTGCCAGCAACTCACAGGGGGCGGGGCAAGAGACCCAGTACTTC.

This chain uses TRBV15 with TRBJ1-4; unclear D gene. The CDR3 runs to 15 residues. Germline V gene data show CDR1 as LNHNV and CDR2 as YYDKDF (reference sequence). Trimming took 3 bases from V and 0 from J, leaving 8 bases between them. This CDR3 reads CATSRIRATNEKLFF. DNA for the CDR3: TGTGCCACCAGCAGGATAAGGGCAACTAATGAAAAACTGTTTTTT.

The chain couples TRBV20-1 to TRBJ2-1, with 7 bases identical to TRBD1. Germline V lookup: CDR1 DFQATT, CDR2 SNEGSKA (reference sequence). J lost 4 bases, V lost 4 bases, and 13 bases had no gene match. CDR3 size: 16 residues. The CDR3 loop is CSAKQGTTWGYNEQFF. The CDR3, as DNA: TGCAGTGCTAAACAGGGGACCACCTGGGGATACAATGAGCAGTTCTTC.

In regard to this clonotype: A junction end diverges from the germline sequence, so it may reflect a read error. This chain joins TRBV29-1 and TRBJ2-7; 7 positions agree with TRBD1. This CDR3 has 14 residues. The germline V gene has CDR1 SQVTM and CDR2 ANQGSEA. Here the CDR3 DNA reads TGCGGCGTCCTAACGACAGGGTCCCCCTACGAGCAGTACTTC. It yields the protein CGVLTTGSPYEQYF.

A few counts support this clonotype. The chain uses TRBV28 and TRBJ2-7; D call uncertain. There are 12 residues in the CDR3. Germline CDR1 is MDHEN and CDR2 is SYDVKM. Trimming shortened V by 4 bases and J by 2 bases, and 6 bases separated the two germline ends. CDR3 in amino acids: CASSWMTYEQYF. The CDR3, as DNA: TGTGCCAGCAGTTGGATGACCTACGAGCAGTACTTC.

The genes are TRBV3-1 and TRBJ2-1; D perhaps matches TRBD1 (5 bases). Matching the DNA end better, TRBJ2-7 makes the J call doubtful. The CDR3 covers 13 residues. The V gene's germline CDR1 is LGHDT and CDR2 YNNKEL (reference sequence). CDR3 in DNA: TGTGCCAGCAGCCACTTAGACAGCTACGAGCAGTACTTC. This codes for CASSHLDSYEQYF.

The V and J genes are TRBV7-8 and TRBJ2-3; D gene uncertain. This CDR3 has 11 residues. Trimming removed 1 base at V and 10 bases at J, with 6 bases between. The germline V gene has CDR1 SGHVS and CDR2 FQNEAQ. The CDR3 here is CASSLGSSQYF. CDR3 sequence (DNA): TGTGCCAGCAGCTTAGGGTCATCGCAGTATTTT.

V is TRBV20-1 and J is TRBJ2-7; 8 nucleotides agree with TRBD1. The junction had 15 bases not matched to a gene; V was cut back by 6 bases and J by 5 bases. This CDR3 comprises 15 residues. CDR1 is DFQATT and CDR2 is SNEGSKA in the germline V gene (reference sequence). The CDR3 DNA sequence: TGCAGTGCAGTTTCTCAGGGGGCCTTAACCGACGAGCAGTACTTC. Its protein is CSAVSQGALTDEQYF.

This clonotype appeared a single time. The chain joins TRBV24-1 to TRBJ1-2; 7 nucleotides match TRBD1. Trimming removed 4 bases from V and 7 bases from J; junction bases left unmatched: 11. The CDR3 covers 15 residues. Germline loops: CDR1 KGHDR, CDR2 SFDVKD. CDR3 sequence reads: CATSDGDSLISGYTF. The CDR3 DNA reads TGTGCCACCAGTGACGGGGACAGTTTGATCTCTGGCTACACCTTC.

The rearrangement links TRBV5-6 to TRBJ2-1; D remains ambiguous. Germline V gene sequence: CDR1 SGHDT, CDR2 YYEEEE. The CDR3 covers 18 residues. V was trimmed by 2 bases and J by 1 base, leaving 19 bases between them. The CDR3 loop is CASSLRESRRQSYNEQFF. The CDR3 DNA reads TGTGCCAGCAGCTTAAGGGAAAGCAGGCGGCAATCCTACAATGAGCAGTTCTTC.

Here the CDR3 reads CASSLAPGLVETQYF. CDR3 bases: TGTGCCAGCAGCTTGGCACCGGGACTCGTGGAGACCCAGTACTTC. V usage is TRBV7-2 and J usage is TRBJ2-5; a weak D match, TRBD2 (6 bases). The germline V gene has CDR1 SGHTA and CDR2 FQGNSA. The CDR3 has 15 amino acids. The germline V and J ends were trimmed by 3 bases and 5 bases, with 16 bases remaining between them.

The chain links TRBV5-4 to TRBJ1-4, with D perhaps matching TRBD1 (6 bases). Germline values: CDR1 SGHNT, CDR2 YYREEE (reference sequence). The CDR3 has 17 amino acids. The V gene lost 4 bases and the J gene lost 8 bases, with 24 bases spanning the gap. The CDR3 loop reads CASSRDNLVGRSEKLFF. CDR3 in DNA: TGTGCCAGCAGCCGGGACAATTTAGTGGGGAGAAGCGAAAAACTGTTTTTT.

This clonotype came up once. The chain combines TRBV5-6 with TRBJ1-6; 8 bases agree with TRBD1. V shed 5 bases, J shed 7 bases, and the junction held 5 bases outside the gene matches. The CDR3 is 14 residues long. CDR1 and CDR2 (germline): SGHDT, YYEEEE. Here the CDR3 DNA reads TGTGCCAGCAGTCGGACAGGGCAGAATTCACCCCTCCACTTT. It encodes CASSRTGQNSPLHF.

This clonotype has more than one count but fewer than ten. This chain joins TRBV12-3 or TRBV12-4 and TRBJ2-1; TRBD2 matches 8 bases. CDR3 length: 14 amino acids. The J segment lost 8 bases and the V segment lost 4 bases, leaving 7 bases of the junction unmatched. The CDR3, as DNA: TGTGCCAGCAGTTCCGGGACTAGTAGCCATGAGCAGTTCTTC. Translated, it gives CASSSGTSSHEQFF.

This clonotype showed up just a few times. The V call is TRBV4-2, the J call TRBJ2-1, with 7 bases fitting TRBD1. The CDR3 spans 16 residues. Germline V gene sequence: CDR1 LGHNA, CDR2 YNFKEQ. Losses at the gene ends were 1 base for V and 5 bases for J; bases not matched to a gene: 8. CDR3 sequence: CASSQGVGTENNEQFF. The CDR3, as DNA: TGTGCCAGCAGCCAAGGAGTCGGGACAGAGAACAATGAGCAGTTCTTC.

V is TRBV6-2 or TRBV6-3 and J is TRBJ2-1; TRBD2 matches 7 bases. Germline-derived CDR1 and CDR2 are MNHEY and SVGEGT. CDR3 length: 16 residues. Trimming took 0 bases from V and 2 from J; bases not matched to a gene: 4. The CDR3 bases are TGTGCCAGCAGTTACTCAGGCGGGGGAACCTACAATGAGCAGTTCTTC. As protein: CASSYSGGGTYNEQFF.

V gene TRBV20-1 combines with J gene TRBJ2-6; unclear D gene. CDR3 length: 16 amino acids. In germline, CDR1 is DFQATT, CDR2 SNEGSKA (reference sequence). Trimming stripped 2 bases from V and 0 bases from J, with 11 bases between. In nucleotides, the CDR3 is TGCAGTGCTAGAAGGGTCGACGTCTCTGGGGCCAACGTCCTGACTTTC. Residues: CSARRVDVSGANVLTF.

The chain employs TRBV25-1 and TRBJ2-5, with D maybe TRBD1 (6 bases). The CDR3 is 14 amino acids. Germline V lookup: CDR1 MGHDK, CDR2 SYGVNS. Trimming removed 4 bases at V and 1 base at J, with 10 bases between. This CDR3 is CASSARDIQETQYF. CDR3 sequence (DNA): TGTGCCAGCAGTGCCCGGGACATCCAAGAGACCCAGTACTTC. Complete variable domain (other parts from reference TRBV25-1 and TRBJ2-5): EADIYQTPRYLVIGTGKKITLECSQTMGHDKMYWYQQDPGMELHLIHYSYGVNSTEKGDLSSESTVSRIRTEHFPLTLESARPSHTSQYLCASSARDIQETQYFGPGTRLLVL.

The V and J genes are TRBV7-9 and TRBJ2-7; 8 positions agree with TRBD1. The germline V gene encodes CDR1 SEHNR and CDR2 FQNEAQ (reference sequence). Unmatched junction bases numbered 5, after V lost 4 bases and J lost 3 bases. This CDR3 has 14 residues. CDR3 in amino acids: CASSWGQESYEQYF. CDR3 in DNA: TGTGCCAGCAGCTGGGGACAGGAGAGCTACGAGCAGTACTTC.

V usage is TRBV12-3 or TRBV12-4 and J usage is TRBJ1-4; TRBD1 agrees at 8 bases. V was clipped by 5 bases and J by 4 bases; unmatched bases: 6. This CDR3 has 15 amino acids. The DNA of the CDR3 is TGTGCCAGCAGTGGACAGGGCGGTTATAATGAAAAACTGTTTTTT. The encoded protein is CASSGQGGYNEKLFF.

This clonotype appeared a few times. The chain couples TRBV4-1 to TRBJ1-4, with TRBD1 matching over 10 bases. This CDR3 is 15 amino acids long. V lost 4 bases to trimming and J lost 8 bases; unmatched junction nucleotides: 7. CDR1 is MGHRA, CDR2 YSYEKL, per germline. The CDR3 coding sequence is TGCGCCAGCAGCCTGACCGGGACAGGGGACGAAAAACTGTTTTTT. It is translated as CASSLTGTGDEKLFF.

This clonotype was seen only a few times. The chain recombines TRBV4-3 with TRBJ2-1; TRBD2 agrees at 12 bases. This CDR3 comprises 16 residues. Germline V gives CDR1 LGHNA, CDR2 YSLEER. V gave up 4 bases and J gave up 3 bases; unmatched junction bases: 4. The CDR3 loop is CASSRSTSGGYNEQFF. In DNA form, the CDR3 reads TGCGCCAGCAGCCGGTCGACTAGCGGGGGCTACAATGAGCAGTTCTTC.

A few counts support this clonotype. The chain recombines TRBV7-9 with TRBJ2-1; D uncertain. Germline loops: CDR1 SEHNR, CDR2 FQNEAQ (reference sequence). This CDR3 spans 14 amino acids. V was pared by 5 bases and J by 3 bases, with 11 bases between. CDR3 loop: CASSHRDGYNEQFF. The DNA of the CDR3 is TGTGCCAGCAGCCACCGCGACGGCTACAATGAGCAGTTCTTC.